The present entry profiles one T cell receptor beta chain with its context. Its antigen specificity is not known. The input lacks base qualities; no much larger clone sits a single base away. This record comes from a study of a mutant IDH1 vaccine in newly diagnosed glioma (dated by TCRdb to the early 2020s). Study-level background: Eight vaccinations were administered to patients in weeks 1, 3, 5, 7, 11, 15, 19 and 23, corresponding to visits V03 through V10. In the chemotherapy-containing groups, vaccination started alongside temozolomide cycles, whereas in patients who had radiotherapy alone it started 4-6 weeks after radiotherapy. Of the roughly 33 treated patients, approximately 62% were male and about 38% were female, and the mean age was around 40 years. Before enrollment, patients had received standard therapy of radiotherapy alone, temozolomide alone, or radiochemotherapy with temozolomide; most received the combination. Peripheral blood samples were drawn at six visits, namely V03 (baseline), V05, V07, V10, V12 and V13. Longitudinal TCRB deep sequencing was performed for fewer than 30 treated patients wherever samples were available for exploratory analyses.

Broad study findings and their caveats: The authors stated that sample limitations prevented analyses of patient blood samples from being reproduced. Pseudoprogression appeared unrelated to alterations in the top peripheral T cell clonotypes detected by TCRB sequencing. Selection of PBMC samples for TCRB deep sequencing was based on availability. Vaccine-induced immune responses across multiple MHC alleles were detected in 90% to 95% of patients.

The CDR3 covers 15 residues, taking in both the cysteine and the phenylalanine. Just CDR3 DNA is preserved here, 45 bases in frame from base 1. V loses 0 bases of germline sequence and J loses 4 bases, and the interval between the two ends is 9 bases. The germline V gene supplies CDR1 MNHEY and CDR2 SVGAGI. The time point label, as the study defines it: week 23, last vaccination. Each vaccine dose, consisting of 300 ug of a 20-mer mutant IDH1 peptide in Montanide, was administered subcutaneously with topical imiquimod. Newly diagnosed WHO grade 3 or 4 IDH1-mutant astrocytomas showing loss of nuclear ATRX were present in the donors. The samples were drawn from NOA16, a multicentre, single-arm, open-label phase I trial in Germany that tested a mutant IDH1 peptide vaccine in humans for the first time. Genomic DNA for TCRB sequencing was extracted from EDTA blood using the DNeasy Blood and Tissue Kit.

Receptor libraries were prepared by the immunoSEQ multiplex PCR assay. Following the manufacturer's protocol, the hsTCRB Kit was used to amplify rearranged TCR beta chain sequences. An Illumina MiSeq was used to sequence the TCRB libraries. On the authors' methods: The kit vendor's proprietary platform handled demultiplexing, trimming and gene mapping. Sourced from immuneACCESS, this table was stored by TCRdb with only in-frame sequences that have V and J called. A share of the clones is absent; for the studies checked, an unresolved V gene accounts for under half, and the remainder has no known explanation. Clonal size and the V and J genes are those of that table, whereas D and trimming came from the DNA. The sample profile shows some 30,000 clones; roughly 90% of them were found once. The ten largest clones take up around 2.5% of the sample.

The clonotype was recovered from a man aged 35 to 55 with glioma. Recombination linked TRBV6-5 to TRBJ2-2; the D gene could be TRBD1 or TRBD2, each one agreeing over 5 bases. Here the sequenced sample was PBMCs, taken from a glioma patient whose treatment included an IDH1 peptide vaccine. The CDR3 amino acid sequence is: CASSYSPGTTGELFF. The nucleotides are TGTGCCAGCAGTTACTCTCCGGGGACCACCGGGGAGCTGTTTTTT.